Following are 4 T cell receptor beta chains from one sample sequenced in a study of response to subunit inactivated influenza vaccine. Each CDR3 protein gets one entry after TCRdb re-called the RT-PCR reads with MiXCR. The sample comprises hundreds of thousands of distinct CDR3 sequences, 15% to 18% of which are singletons, and around 10% rests with the top ten. Material: PBMCs from blood, obtained roughly 12 days after vaccination. The receptors come from a man between 50 and 59 years old who received an inactivated influenza vaccine.

This rearrangement joins TRBV7-3 to TRBJ2-2, with D perhaps TRBD2 (6 bases). The V gene lost 1 base and the J gene lost 4 bases, with 13 bases spanning the gap. Per germline, CDR1 SGHTA and CDR2 FQGTGA. The length of the CDR3 is 16 residues. The CDR3 loop reads CASSLNGGTGTGELFF. In nucleotides, the CDR3 is TGTGCCAGCAGCTTAAATGGCGGGACCGGCACCGGGGAGCTGTTTTTT.

The chain recombines TRBV4-1 with TRBJ2-5; possible D gene TRBD2, 5 bases. This CDR3 is 15 amino acids long. Deletions cut 1 base from V and 1 base from J, with 10 bases between. Germline CDR1 and CDR2: MGHRA and YSYEKL. The CDR3 DNA is TGCGCCAGCAGCCAAGGTGGAGGCAGCCAAGAGACCCAGTACTTC. Protein: CASSQGGGSQETQYF.

The rearrangement links TRBV4-3 to TRBJ2-3; a possible D gene is TRBD2 (6 bases). The V end was cut by 0 bases, the J end by 7 bases, with 14 bases between. In germline, CDR1 is LGHNA, CDR2 YSLEER. The CDR3 is 15 residues long. The chain's CDR3 is CASSQEKDYENTQYF. The CDR3 nucleotides are TGCGCCAGCAGCCAAGAGAAGGACTATGAAAATACGCAGTATTTT.

This clonotype occurred a few times. This chain joins TRBV20-1 and TRBJ2-7; D remains unclear. The germline gives CDR1 DFQATT, CDR2 SNEGSKA (reference sequence). The CDR3 has 11 residues. V lost 5 bases and J lost 2, with 7 bases in between. The chain's CDR3 is CSAPDTYEQYF. The CDR3 DNA follows: TGCAGTGCTCCTGACACCTACGAGCAGTACTTC.